This T cell receptor (beta chain) was sequenced during a study of human CD8 memory T cell subsets. General study results and limits: Estimation with Chao1 suggested higher diversity among stem-like memory T cells relative to precursor exhausted T cells.

PBMC were obtained from the buffy coats of healthy donors. Each subset gave duplicate vials of approximately 140,000 sorted CD8+ T cells for RNA. Remarks on this clonotype: Its antigen is currently unknown.

There are 14 residues in the CDR3. Per the germline V gene, CDR1 is MDHEN and CDR2 is SYDVKM. It was UMI-labeled 5' RACE by which the TCR beta libraries were made. Reanalyzing the 5' RACE reads, TCRdb keeps one entry per CDR3 protein, without DNA. The sample has roughly 7,000 distinct CDR3 sequences. This TCR came from a human donor in good health. This rearrangement joins TRBV28 to TRBJ2-1; there is no DNA to check the TCRdb D call of TRBD2. The specimen sequenced was CD8+ T cells from PBMCs. CDR3 loop: CASHIAGGPHEQFF.